This passage covers 5 T cell receptor beta chains from one sample sequenced in a study of blood T cell repertoires in COVID-19. Sequencing used immunoSEQ multiplex PCR; TCRdb keeps in-frame clones, though not all of them. The sample lists 120,000 to 150,000 clones, roughly four fifths occurring once. The material sequenced was peripheral blood. Source of these receptors: a human donor with acute or convalescent COVID-19. The donor label of this sample is uncertain.

This clone is a singleton in its sample. The rearrangement links TRBV2 to TRBJ1-5; no clear D gene. Germline-derived CDR1 and CDR2 are SNHLY and FYNNEI. Trimming pared 4 bases from V and 4 bases from J, leaving 14 bases between. CDR3 length: 15 residues. This CDR3 reads CASSGLGFRNQPQHF. CDR3 nucleotide sequence: TGTGCCAGCAGTGGTTTGGGCTTCAGGAATCAGCCCCAGCATTTT.

This chain connects TRBV18 to TRBJ1-6; possible D gene TRBD1, 5 bases. The CDR3 contains 14 residues. CDR1 and CDR2 (germline): KGHSH, LQKENI. V lost 3 bases and J lost 5, with 8 bases in between. CDR3: CASSPGGDNSPLHF. The CDR3 nucleotides are TGTGCCAGCTCACCTGGGGGGGATAATTCACCCCTCCACTTT.

The chain combines TRBV18 with TRBJ1-5; D uncertain. The CDR3 spans 14 residues. Germline CDR1 reads KGHSH; CDR2 reads LQKENI. Trimming stripped 2 bases from V and 1 base from J, with 6 bases between. The CDR3 DNA sequence: TGTGCCAGCTCACCAGTGTCGAGCAATCAGCCCCAGCATTTT. This encodes CASSPVSSNQPQHF.

The genes are TRBV11-2 and TRBJ2-2; 7 nucleotides match TRBD1. Germline CDR1 is SGHAT and CDR2 is FQNNGV. The CDR3 is 15 amino acids. With 2 bases clipped from V and 4 bases from J, the junction kept 4 bases outside the gene matches. The CDR3 DNA reads TGTGCCAGCAGCTTATTTGACAGGGTCACCGGGGAGCTGTTTTTT. Its translation: CASSLFDRVTGELFF. Full variable domain (rest looked up from reference TRBV11-2 and TRBJ2-2): EAGVAQSPRYKIIEKRQSVAFWCNPISGHATLYWYQQILGQGPKLLIQFQNNGVVDDSQLPKDRFSAERLKGVDSTLKIQPAKLEDSAVYLCASSLFDRVTGELFFGEGSRLTVL.

Many counts were recorded for this clone. The chain is built from TRBV7-8 and TRBJ1-6, with D possibly TRBD1 on 5 matching bases. Per germline, CDR1 SGHVS and CDR2 FQNEAQ. Trimming left V 0 bases short and J 0 bases short, with 15 bases between. This CDR3 contains 19 residues. The chain's CDR3 is CASSLAAQGKSSYNSPLHF. The CDR3 DNA sequence: TGTGCCAGCAGCTTAGCGGCCCAGGGCAAGAGCTCCTATAATTCACCCCTCCACTTT.